The rows below give T cell receptor beta chains drawn from one sample of a study of neurological immune-mediated disorders. MiXCR was run by TCRdb on the 5' RACE reads, yielding one entry per CDR3 protein. The sample carries roughly 59,000 distinct CDR3 sequences, more than 4.5% recorded once. Sequencing was performed on PBMCs. These TCRs come from a human donor with multiple sclerosis. The donor label of this sample is uncertain. Each CDR3 is given with its conserved first and last residue. Each record gives: clone size, V gene, D gene, J gene, CDR3 DNA, CDR3 protein. A D gene is named only where the DNA matches it firmly. Clone size is shown for a subset of rows, as once, few, many or a class of expanded clone.

clone size: many; V gene: TRBV5-6; D gene: .; J gene: TRBJ2-2; CDR3 DNA: TGTGCCAGCAGCCGTAGCAGGGGCACCGGGGAGCTGTTTTTT; CDR3 protein: CASSRSRGTGELFF
clone size: many; V gene: TRBV20-1; D gene: .; J gene: TRBJ1-1; CDR3 DNA: TGCAGTGCTAGAGATCAGGCGGGTATGAACACTGAAGCTTTCTTT; CDR3 protein: CSARDQAGMNTEAFF
clone size: few; V gene: TRBV11-2; D gene: .; J gene: TRBJ2-7; CDR3 DNA: TGTGCCAGCAGCCCTAGGTTTTATGTCTACGAGCAGTACTTC; CDR3 protein: CASSPRFYVYEQYF
clone size: few; V gene: TRBV9; D gene: TRBD1; J gene: TRBJ1-2; CDR3 DNA: TGTGCCAGCAGCGTAGGACAGGGAATTACGCTTGGCTACACCTTC; CDR3 protein: CASSVGQGITLGYTF
clone size: few; V gene: TRBV7-6; D gene: .; J gene: TRBJ2-1; CDR3 DNA: TGTGCCAGCAGCTTAACTCCTAGGTATGAGCAGTTCTTC; CDR3 protein: CASSLTPRYEQFF
clone size: many; V gene: TRBV7-9; D gene: .; J gene: TRBJ2-1; CDR3 DNA: TGTGCCAGCAGCTTAGAGGGGGGGCCATACAATGAGCAGTTCTTC; CDR3 protein: CASSLEGGPYNEQFF
clone size: .; V gene: TRBV20-1; D gene: .; J gene: TRBJ2-2; CDR3 DNA: TGCAGTGCTAGAGATGGAGGGGGGGCCGGGGAGCTGTTTTTT; CDR3 protein: CSARDGGGAGELFF
clone size: .; V gene: TRBV10-3; D gene: TRBD2; J gene: TRBJ2-7; CDR3 DNA: TGTGCCATCAGTGAGACCCTGGGAGGGGACGAGCAGTACTTC; CDR3 protein: CAISETLGGDEQYF
clone size: many; V gene: TRBV5-1; D gene: TRBD2; J gene: TRBJ2-1; CDR3 DNA: TGCGCCAGCAGCCTGGGTCTAGCGGGGTTAGGCGGTGAGCAGTTCTTC; CDR3 protein: CASSLGLAGLGGEQFF
clone size: many; V gene: TRBV15; D gene: .; J gene: TRBJ2-7; CDR3 DNA: TGTGCCACCAGCAGAGATGGGGGAGGTTCCTACGAGCAGTACTTC; CDR3 protein: CATSRDGGGSYEQYF
clone size: many; V gene: TRBV14; D gene: .; J gene: TRBJ2-7; CDR3 DNA: TGTGCCAGCAGCCAAGGACCGAGAGGATTCTCCTACGAGCAGTACTTC; CDR3 protein: CASSQGPRGFSYEQYF
clone size: many; V gene: TRBV29-1; D gene: .; J gene: TRBJ2-1; CDR3 DNA: TGCAGCGTTACGACAGACTACAATGAGCAGTTCTTC; CDR3 protein: CSVTTDYNEQFF
clone size: many; V gene: TRBV7-8; D gene: TRBD1; J gene: TRBJ2-2; CDR3 DNA: TGTGCCAGCAGCTTTTTGCAGGGGGTAGGCGGGGAGCTGTTTTTT; CDR3 protein: CASSFLQGVGGELFF
clone size: many; V gene: TRBV7-2; D gene: .; J gene: TRBJ1-1; CDR3 DNA: TGTGCCAGCAGCTTACGACCCTCCGGCACTGAAGCTTTCTTT; CDR3 protein: CASSLRPSGTEAFF
clone size: many; V gene: TRBV11-2; D gene: TRBD2; J gene: TRBJ2-3; CDR3 DNA: TGTGCCAGCAGCTTGTTCGGCGGGGGGGGGTATACGCAGTATTTT; CDR3 protein: CASSLFGGGGYTQYF
clone size: many; V gene: TRBV7-3; D gene: TRBD1; J gene: TRBJ2-7; CDR3 DNA: TGTGCCAGCAGCTTAAAAGGGTCGGCAGGGGGCCCCTACGAGCAGTACTTC; CDR3 protein: CASSLKGSAGGPYEQYF
clone size: many; V gene: TRBV10-3; D gene: .; J gene: TRBJ2-3; CDR3 DNA: TGTGCCATCAGCCCTCAAGCCACAGATACGCAGTATTTT; CDR3 protein: CAISPQATDTQYF
clone size: many; V gene: TRBV5-1; D gene: TRBD2; J gene: TRBJ2-3; CDR3 DNA: TGCGCCAGCAGTAGTGGCGGGGGGGAGACAGATACGCAGTATTTT; CDR3 protein: CASSSGGGETDTQYF
clone size: many; V gene: TRBV20-1; D gene: .; J gene: TRBJ2-2; CDR3 DNA: TGCAGTGCTAGAAATCCGGGGATGAACACCGGGGAGCTGTTTTTT; CDR3 protein: CSARNPGMNTGELFF
clone size: many; V gene: TRBV15; D gene: .; J gene: TRBJ1-6; CDR3 DNA: TGTGCCACCAGCAGAGAATATCTAGCAGGGACCTCACCCCTCCACTTT; CDR3 protein: CATSREYLAGTSPLHF
clone size: many; V gene: TRBV5-4; D gene: .; J gene: TRBJ1-4; CDR3 DNA: TGTGCCAGCAGCTTGCCAGACGTGTGGGAAAAACTGTTTTTT; CDR3 protein: CASSLPDVWEKLFF
clone size: many; V gene: TRBV20-1; D gene: .; J gene: TRBJ1-6; CDR3 DNA: TGCAGTGCTAGAGATCGAAGGGCGCCTAGGAATTCACCCCTCCACTTT; CDR3 protein: CSARDRRAPRNSPLHF
clone size: few; V gene: TRBV7-2; D gene: .; J gene: TRBJ2-1; CDR3 DNA: TGTGCCAGCGGCGCTAGGAGCTCCTACAATGAGCAGTTCTTC; CDR3 protein: CASGARSSYNEQFF
clone size: few; V gene: TRBV29-1; D gene: .; J gene: TRBJ1-2; CDR3 DNA: TGCAGCATCTTAGAGGGGACCGGACGGAGCTATGGCTACACCTTC; CDR3 protein: CSILEGTGRSYGYTF